The 9 T cell receptor beta chains below come from one sample, sequenced in a study of blood T cell repertoires in COVID-19. The assay was immunoSEQ multiplex PCR, and TCRdb's table has in-frame clones only and misses some. The sample lists under 250,000 clones, just over 85% seen once, with 11% in the top ten. Source material: peripheral blood. The receptor set was obtained from a man between 45 and 60 years old with COVID-19, enrolled during active disease.

This rearrangement joins TRBV7-9 to TRBJ2-3; TRBD2 matches 16 bases. The germline V gene encodes CDR1 SEHNR and CDR2 FQNEAQ (reference sequence). Losses at the gene ends were 7 bases for V and 6 bases for J; bases not matched to a gene: 7. The CDR3 has 16 residues. CDR3: CASNGGTSGGADTQYF. CDR3 coding DNA: TGTGCCAGCAATGGTGGGACTAGCGGGGGGGCTGATACGCAGTATTTT. Drawing the rest from reference TRBV7-9 and TRBJ2-3, the complete variable domain is DTGVSQNPRHKITKRGQNVTFRCDPISEHNRLYWYRQTLGQGPEFLTYFQNEAQLEKSRLLSDRFSAERPKGSFSTLEIQRTEQGDSAMYLCASNGGTSGGADTQYFGPGTRLTVL.

This rearrangement joins TRBV30 to TRBJ2-5; 14 bases match TRBD2. Germline assignment: CDR1 GTSNPN and CDR2 SVGIG (reference sequence). V shed 2 bases and J 5 bases; nucleotides not matched to a gene: 7. The CDR3 length is 16 residues. CDR3 loop: CAWSSGTSGRGETQYF. DNA of the CDR3: TGTGCCTGGAGTTCAGGGACTAGCGGGAGAGGTGAGACCCAGTACTTC.

The rearrangement uses TRBV7-9 and TRBJ2-2, with 8 bases aligning to TRBD1. Losses at the gene ends were 1 base for V and 4 bases for J; bases not matched to a gene: 5. The CDR3 covers 16 residues. Germline V gives CDR1 SEHNR, CDR2 FQNEAQ (reference sequence). CDR3 protein: CASSLGDRGGTGELFF. For the CDR3, the DNA is TGTGCCAGCAGCTTAGGCGACAGGGGAGGCACCGGGGAGCTGTTTTTT. Supplemented by reference TRBV7-9 and TRBJ2-2, the full variable domain reads DTGVSQNPRHKITKRGQNVTFRCDPISEHNRLYWYRQTLGQGPEFLTYFQNEAQLEKSRLLSDRFSAERPKGSFSTLEIQRTEQGDSAMYLCASSLGDRGGTGELFFGEGSRLTVL.

The CDR3 coding sequence is TGTGCCAGCAGCGCGGACAGGGGGTATCAGCCCCAGCATTTT. The encoded protein is CASSADRGYQPQHF. The chain carries TRBV7-8 and TRBJ1-5; 10 bases agree with TRBD1. The J segment lost 5 bases and the V segment lost 5 bases, leaving 3 bases of the junction unmatched. This CDR3 has 14 residues. CDR1 and CDR2 (germline): SGHVS, FQNEAQ.

The chain is built from TRBV6-4 and TRBJ2-1; TRBD1 matches 8 bases. The CDR3 has 14 amino acids. Per the germline V gene, CDR1 is MRHNA and CDR2 is SNTAGT. Losses at the gene ends were 6 bases for V and 3 bases for J; bases not matched to a gene: 4. CDR3 region: CASSRDRGYNEQFF. The CDR3 bases are TGTGCCAGCAGCCGCGACAGGGGCTACAATGAGCAGTTCTTC.

The CDR3 coding sequence is TGTGCCATCAGTGACGGGACTAGCGGGAATTGGCGGTACTTC. Its translation: CAISDGTSGNWRYF. The chain combines TRBV10-3 with TRBJ2-7; 13 bases line up with TRBD2. V lost 3 bases and J lost 12; bases outside the gene matches: 8. CDR3 length: 14 amino acids. From germline, CDR1 is ENHRY and CDR2 SYGVKD.

This chain links TRBV6-5 with TRBJ2-1; 11 nucleotides line up with TRBD1. The length of the CDR3 is 16 residues. Trimming at V came to 3 bases and at J to 8 bases, leaving 9 bases not matched to a gene. Germline CDR1 and CDR2: MNHEY and SVGAGI. The CDR3 is CASSYSRTGGNYEQFF. The CDR3 nucleotides are TGTGCCAGCAGTTATTCTCGGACAGGGGGCAACTATGAGCAGTTCTTC.

In DNA, the CDR3 is TGTGCCAGCAGTTTATCAGCCGGGGGGCTGATCGGGTATGGCTACACCTTC. Protein product: CASSLSAGGLIGYGYTF. The J gene is TRBJ1-2, the V gene TRBV28, with D possibly TRBD1 on 6 matching bases. The CDR3 is made up of 17 amino acids. The germline gives CDR1 MDHEN, CDR2 SYDVKM. Trimming removed 1 base from V and 5 bases from J, with 20 bases in between.

J is TRBJ2-5 and V is TRBV5-6; 7 nucleotides match TRBD2. Per germline, CDR1 SGHDT and CDR2 YYEEEE. V shed 3 bases and J 4 bases; nucleotides not matched to a gene: 9. This CDR3 is 15 amino acids long. DNA of the CDR3: TGTGCCAGCAGCTACCCAAACGGGGGGATAGAGACCCAGTACTTC. Its translation is CASSYPNGGIETQYF.